This TCR beta chain was obtained from a study of blood T cell repertoires in COVID-19 (TCRdb year 2020). Study-level background: Collaborator samples came from the United States, Italy and Spain and covered acute and convalescent phases of COVID-19. The repertoires were released in a freely available public database intended as a resource for research on the immune response to SARS-CoV-2. The samples were drawn from two sources: the first 160 participants of the ongoing ImmuneRACE study, and 1,200 or so subjects contributed by 6 global collaborators. A de-identified subject ID, COVID-19 status, age in years and sex were almost always included in the sample metadata. The prospective study material was composed of cDNA or gDNA derived from T cells, B-cell-depleted T cells, or PBMCs. Where available, HLA class I and class II types were obtained from metadata supplied by the sample provider rather than from assay-based typing. Deeply sampled blood TCRbeta repertoires from subjects exposed to, actively infected with, or recovered from COVID-19 were included in the dataset. The paper's findings and limits, for the study overall: The quantity of clinical and demographic metadata differed by source and by participant and was supplied without curation.

Enrolling through a virtual design, the prospective study's participants ranged in age from roughly 18 to 89 years and lived across 24 United States geographic areas. In the prospective study, cohorts were assigned on the basis of participant-reported clinical history obtained from a screening survey and a study questionnaire. For ImmuneRACE Cohort 3, a participant was defined as recovered based on two consecutive negative NP/OP PCR tests, clearance by a healthcare professional, or resolution of symptoms. In the prospective study, whole blood, serum and a nasopharyngeal or oropharyngeal swab were collected from each participant by mobile phlebotomists. Additional blood draws and questionnaires over an approximately 2-month period could optionally be provided by prospective study participants. Blood samples from the prospective study were shipped frozen or at room temperature prior to DNA extraction.

In this sample, this clone turned up a few times. Its antigen has not been determined. There are no base qualities to consult, and no much larger clone falls within one base. The immunoSEQ Assay, a bias-controlled multiplex PCR, was used to amplify TCRbeta CDR3 regions from genomic DNA. In the authors' own workflow: Within the assay, amplification of reference gene primers was used to estimate how many nucleated cells each sample contained. Sequence reads were collapsed and filtered to measure the absolute abundance of every unique TCRbeta CDR3 rearrangement. For each sample, productive Simpson clonality was calculated by taking the square root of Simpson's diversity index across productive rearrangements. The source is immuneACCESS, and TCRdb retained only in-frame sequences with V and J called. Part of the clones is not carried over; for the studies checked, unresolved V genes explain less than half of this, and the remainder is unexplained. V and J calls and clone size are given by that table; D and trimming were obtained from the DNA. The sample data list a few hundred thousand clones, and 80% to 90% of these were observed just once. The leading ten clones occupy 8.5% to 12% of the sample.

The CDR3 starts with the cysteine, ends with the phenylalanine, and has 13 residues. CDR3 DNA only is kept here, 39 bases in frame from base 1. Reading the germline V gene gives CDR1 MDHEN and CDR2 SYDVKM. V and J lose 4 bases and 9 bases, and a span of 13 bases separates them. Rearrangement joined TRBV28 to TRBJ1-5, with an unclear D gene assignment. The sample taken for sequencing was PBMCs or T cells enriched from blood (not recorded which). The origin of this receptor is a woman between 18 and 29 years old who had recovered from COVID-19. The nucleotides are TGTGCCAGCAGTTCCCAGGTGGGTAGGCCCCAGCATTTT. The resulting protein is CASSSQVGRPQHF.